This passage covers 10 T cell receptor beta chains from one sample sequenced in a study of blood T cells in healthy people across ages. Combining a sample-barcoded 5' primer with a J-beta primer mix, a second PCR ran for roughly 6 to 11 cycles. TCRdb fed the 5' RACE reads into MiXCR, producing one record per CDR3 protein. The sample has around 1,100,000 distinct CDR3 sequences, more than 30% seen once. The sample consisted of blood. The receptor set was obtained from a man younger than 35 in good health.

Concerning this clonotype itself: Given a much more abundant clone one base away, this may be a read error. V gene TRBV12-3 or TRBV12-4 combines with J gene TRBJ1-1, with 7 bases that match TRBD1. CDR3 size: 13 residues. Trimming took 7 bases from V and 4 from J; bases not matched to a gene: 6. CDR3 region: CASTLTGSTEAFF. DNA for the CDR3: TGTGCCAGCACCCTGACAGGGAGCACTGAAGCTTTCTTT.

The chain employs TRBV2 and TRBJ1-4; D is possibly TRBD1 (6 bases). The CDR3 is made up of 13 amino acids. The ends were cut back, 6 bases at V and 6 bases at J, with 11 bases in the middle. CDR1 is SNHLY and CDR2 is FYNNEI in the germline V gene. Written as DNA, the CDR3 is TGTGCCAGCAGGAGGGACACTGATGAAAAACTGTTTTTT. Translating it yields CASRRDTDEKLFF.

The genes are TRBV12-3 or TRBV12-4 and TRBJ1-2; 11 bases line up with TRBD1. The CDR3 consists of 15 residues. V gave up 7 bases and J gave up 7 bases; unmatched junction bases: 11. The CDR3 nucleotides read TGTGCCAGCACCGCGTCCGGGACAGGGGGTGCTGGCTACACCTTC. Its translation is CASTASGTGGAGYTF.

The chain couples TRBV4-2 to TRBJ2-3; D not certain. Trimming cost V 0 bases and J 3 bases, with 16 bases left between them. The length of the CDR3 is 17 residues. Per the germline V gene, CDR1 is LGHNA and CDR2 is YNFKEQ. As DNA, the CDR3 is TGTGCCAGCAGCCAAGAAGGAGAATATGACGGTACAGATACGCAGTATTTT. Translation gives CASSQEGEYDGTDTQYF.

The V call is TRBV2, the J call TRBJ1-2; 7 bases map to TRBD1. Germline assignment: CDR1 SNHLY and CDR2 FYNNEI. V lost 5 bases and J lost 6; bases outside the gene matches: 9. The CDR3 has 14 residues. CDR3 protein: CASSMNRGGNGYTF. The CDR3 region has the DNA TGTGCCAGCAGTATGAACAGGGGTGGGAATGGCTACACCTTC.

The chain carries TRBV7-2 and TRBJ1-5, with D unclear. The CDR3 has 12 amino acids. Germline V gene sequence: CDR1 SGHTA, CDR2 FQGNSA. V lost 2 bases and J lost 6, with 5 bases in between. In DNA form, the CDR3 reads TGTGCCAGCAGCTTATTCGTTCAGCCCCAGCATTTT. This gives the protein CASSLFVQPQHF.

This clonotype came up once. CDR3 nucleotide sequence: TGTGCCAGCAGGGGACAGATAAGCACAGATACGCAGTATTTT. Translated, it gives CASRGQISTDTQYF. The gene calls are TRBV11-1 and TRBJ2-3; 7 nucleotides agree with TRBD1. The CDR3 loop spans 14 amino acids. Germline values: CDR1 SGHAT, CDR2 FQDESV (reference sequence). V shed 6 bases and J 0 bases; nucleotides not matched to a gene: 3.

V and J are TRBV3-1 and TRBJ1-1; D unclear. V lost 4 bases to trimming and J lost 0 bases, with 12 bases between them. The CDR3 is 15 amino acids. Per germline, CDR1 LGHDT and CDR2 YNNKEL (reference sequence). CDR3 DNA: TGTGCCAGCAGCCCGGCGGGCAGCTTGAACACTGAAGCTTTCTTT. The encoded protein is CASSPAGSLNTEAFF.

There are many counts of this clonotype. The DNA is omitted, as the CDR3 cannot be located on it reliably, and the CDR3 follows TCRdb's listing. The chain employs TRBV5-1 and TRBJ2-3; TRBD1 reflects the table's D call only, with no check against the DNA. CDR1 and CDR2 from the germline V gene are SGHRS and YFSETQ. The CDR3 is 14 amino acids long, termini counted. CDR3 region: CATSGQGSTDTQYF.

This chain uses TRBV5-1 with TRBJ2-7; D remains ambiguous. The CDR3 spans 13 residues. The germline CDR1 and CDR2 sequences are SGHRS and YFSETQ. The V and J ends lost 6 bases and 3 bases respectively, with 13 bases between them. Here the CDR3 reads CASKKGIDYEQYF. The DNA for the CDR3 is TGCGCCAGCAAGAAGGGTATAGACTACGAGCAGTACTTC.